This entry is about one T cell receptor beta chain. This sample was included in a study of T cell responses to AZD1222 COVID-19 vaccine. The V gene's germline CDR1 is SGDLS and CDR2 YYNGEE. Trimming cost V 4 bases and J 2 bases, with 16 bases left between them. The CDR3 is made up of 15 amino acids. Produced via immunoSEQ multiplex PCR; TCRdb's table is partial and in-frame only. This sample has about 100,000 clones, with about 90% found just once. This material consisted of peripheral blood, taken on day 0 of AZD1222 vaccination. The V gene is TRBV9, the J gene TRBJ2-7, with D perhaps matching TRBD2 (6 bases). This TCR was sampled from an adult in good health. The chain's CDR3 is CASSPDLAVPYEQYF. CDR3 sequence (DNA): TGTGCCAGCAGCCCGGACTTAGCGGTGCCCTACGAGCAGTACTTC.